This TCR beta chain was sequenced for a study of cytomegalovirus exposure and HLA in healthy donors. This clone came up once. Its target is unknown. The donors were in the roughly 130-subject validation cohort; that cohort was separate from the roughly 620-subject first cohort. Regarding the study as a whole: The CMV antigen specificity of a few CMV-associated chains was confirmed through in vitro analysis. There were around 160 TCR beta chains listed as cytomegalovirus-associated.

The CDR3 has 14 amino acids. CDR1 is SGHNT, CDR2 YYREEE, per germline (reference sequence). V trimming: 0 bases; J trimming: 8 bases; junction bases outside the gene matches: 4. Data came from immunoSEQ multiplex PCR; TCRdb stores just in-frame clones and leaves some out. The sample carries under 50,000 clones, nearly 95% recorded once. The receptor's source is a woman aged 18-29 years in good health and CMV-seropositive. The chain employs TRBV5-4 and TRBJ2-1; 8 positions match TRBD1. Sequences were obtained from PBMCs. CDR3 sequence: CASSLADRGYEQFF. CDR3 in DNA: TGTGCCAGCAGCTTGGCCGACAGGGGATATGAGCAGTTCTTC. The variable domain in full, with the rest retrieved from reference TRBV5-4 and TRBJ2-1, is ETGVTQSPTHLIKTRGQQVTLRCSSQSGHNTVSWYQQALGQGPQFIFQYYREEENGRGNFPPRFSGLQFPNYSSELNVNALELDDSALYLCASSLADRGYEQFFGPGTRLTVL.